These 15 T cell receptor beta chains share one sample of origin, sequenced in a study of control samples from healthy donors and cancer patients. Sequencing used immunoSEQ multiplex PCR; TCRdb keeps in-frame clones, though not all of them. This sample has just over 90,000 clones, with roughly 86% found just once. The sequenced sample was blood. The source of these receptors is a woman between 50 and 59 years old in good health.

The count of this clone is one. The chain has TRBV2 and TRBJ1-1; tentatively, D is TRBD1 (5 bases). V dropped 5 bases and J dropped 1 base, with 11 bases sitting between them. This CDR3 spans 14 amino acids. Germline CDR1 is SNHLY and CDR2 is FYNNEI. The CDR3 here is CASSLSGGNTEAFF. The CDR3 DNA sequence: TGTGCCAGCAGTCTATCGGGGGGGAACACTGAAGCTTTCTTT.

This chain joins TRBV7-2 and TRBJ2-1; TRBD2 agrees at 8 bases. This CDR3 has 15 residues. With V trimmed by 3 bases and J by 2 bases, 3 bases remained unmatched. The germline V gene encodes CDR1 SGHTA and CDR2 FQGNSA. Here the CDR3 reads CASSLSGSAYNEQFF. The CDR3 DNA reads TGTGCCAGCAGCTTGAGCGGGAGCGCCTACAATGAGCAGTTCTTC.

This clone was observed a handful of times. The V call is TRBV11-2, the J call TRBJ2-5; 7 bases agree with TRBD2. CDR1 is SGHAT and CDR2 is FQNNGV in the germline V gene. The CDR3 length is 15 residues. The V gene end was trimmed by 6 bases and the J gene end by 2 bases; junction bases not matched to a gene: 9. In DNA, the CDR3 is TGTGCCAGCAGTTACCTCCGGGACTATCAAGAGACCCAGTACTTC. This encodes CASSYLRDYQETQYF.

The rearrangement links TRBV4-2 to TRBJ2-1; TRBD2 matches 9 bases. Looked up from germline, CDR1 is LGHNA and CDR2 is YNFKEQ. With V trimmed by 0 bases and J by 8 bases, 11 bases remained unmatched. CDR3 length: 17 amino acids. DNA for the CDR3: TGTGCCAGCAGCCAAGACCGCGCGGGGGGGGCCGGAGATGAGCAGTTCTTC. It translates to CASSQDRAGGAGDEQFF.

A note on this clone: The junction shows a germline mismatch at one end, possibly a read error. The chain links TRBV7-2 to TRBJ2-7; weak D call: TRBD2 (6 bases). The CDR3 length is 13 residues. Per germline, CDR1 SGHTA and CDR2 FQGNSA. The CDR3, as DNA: TGTGCCAGCAGTTTAGCGGCCGTGGGGGAGCAGTACTTC. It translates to CASSLAAVGEQYF.

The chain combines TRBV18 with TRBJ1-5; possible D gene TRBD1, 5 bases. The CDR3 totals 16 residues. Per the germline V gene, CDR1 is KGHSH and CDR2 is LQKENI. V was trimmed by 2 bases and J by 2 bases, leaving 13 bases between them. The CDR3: CASSPSWGGGNQPQHF. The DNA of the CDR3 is TGTGCCAGCTCACCATCCTGGGGGGGAGGCAATCAGCCCCAGCATTTT.

The CDR3 region is CASSPSTGGANVLTF. Here the CDR3 DNA reads TGTGCCAGCAGCCCCAGTACTGGGGGGGCCAACGTCCTGACTTTC. V and J are TRBV7-3 and TRBJ2-6, with D unresolved. The germline CDR1 and CDR2 sequences are SGHTA and FQGTGA. This CDR3 comprises 15 residues. The V and J ends lost 5 bases and 4 bases respectively, with 12 bases between them.

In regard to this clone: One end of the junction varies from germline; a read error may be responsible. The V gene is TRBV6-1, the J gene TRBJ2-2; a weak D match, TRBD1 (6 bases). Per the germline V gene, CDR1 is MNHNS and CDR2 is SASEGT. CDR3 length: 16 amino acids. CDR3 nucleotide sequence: TGTGCCAGCAGTAAAGCCGGGACAACTTCCACCGGGGAGCTGTTTTTT. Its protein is CASSKAGTTSTGELFF.

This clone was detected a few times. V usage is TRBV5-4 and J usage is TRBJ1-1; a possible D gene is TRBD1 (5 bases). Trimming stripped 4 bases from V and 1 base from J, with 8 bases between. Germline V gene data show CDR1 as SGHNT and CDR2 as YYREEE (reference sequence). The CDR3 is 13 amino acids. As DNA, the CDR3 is TGTGCCAGCAGCCCTGGACAGAACACTGAAGCTTTCTTT. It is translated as CASSPGQNTEAFF.

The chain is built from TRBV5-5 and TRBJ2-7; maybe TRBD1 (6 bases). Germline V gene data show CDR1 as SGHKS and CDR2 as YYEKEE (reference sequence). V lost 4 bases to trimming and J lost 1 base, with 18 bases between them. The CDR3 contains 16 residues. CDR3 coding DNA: TGTGCCAGCAGCCCCCACCCCGACAGGACATCCTACGAGCAGTACTTC. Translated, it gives CASSPHPDRTSYEQYF.

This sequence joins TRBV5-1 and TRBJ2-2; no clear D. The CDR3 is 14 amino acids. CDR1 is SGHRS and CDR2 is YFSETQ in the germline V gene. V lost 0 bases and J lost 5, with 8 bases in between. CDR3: CASSLAWKTGELFF. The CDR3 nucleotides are TGCGCCAGCAGCTTGGCTTGGAAAACCGGGGAGCTGTTTTTT.

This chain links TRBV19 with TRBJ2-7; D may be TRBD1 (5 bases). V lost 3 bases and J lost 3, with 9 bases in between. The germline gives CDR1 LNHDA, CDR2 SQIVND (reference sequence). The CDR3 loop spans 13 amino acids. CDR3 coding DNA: TGTGCCAGTAGTATCGGTGACAGCTACGAGCAGTACTTC. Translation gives CASSIGDSYEQYF.

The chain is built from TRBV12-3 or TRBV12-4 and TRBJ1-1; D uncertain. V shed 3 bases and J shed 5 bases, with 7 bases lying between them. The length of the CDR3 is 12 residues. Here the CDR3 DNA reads TGTGCCAGCAGTTTCACCAGAACTGAAGCTTTCTTT. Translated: CASSFTRTEAFF.

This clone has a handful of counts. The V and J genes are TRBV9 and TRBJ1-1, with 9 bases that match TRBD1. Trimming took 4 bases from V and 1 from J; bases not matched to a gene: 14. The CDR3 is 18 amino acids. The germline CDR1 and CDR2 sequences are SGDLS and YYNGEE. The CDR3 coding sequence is TGTGCCAGCAGCCCCCACGTCTTTCCGGGACAGGGGAACACTGAAGCTTTCTTT. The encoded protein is CASSPHVFPGQGNTEAFF.

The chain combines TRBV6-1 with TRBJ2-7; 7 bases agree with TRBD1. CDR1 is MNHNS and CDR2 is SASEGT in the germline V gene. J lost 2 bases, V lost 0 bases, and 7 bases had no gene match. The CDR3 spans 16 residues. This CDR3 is CASSEADTGVAYEQYF. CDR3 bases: TGTGCCAGCAGTGAAGCAGACACAGGGGTGGCCTACGAGCAGTACTTC.